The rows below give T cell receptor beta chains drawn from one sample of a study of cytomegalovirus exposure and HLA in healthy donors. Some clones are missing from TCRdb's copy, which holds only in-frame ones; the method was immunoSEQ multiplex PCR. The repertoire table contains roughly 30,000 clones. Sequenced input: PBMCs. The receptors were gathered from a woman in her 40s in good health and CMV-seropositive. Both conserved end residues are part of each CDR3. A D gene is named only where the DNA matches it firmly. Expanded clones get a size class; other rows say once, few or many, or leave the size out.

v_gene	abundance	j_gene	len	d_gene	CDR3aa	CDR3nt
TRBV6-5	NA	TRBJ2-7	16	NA	CASSYSLAEFSSEQYF	TGTGCCAGCAGTTACTCGTTAGCGGAATTCTCCTCCGAGCAGTACTTC
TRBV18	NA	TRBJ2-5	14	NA	CASSPTTNPETQYF	TGTGCCAGCTCACCAACCACAAATCCGGAGACCCAGTACTTC
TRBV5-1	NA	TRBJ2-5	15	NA	CASSLGRQVEETQYF	TGCGCCAGCAGCTTGGGGCGACAGGTGGAAGAGACCCAGTACTTC
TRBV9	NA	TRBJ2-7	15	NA	CASSVGPGQFYEQYF	TGTGCCAGCAGCGTAGGCCCAGGACAGTTCTACGAGCAGTACTTC
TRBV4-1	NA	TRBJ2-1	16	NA	CASTRGAASSYNEQFF	TGCGCCAGCACCCGTGGGGCGGCGAGCTCCTACAATGAGCAGTTCTTC
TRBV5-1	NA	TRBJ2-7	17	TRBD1	CASSFLHLTGQSAEQYF	TGCGCCAGCAGCTTCTTGCACCTGACGGGACAGAGTGCGGAGCAGTACTTC
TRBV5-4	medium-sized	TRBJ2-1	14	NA	CASSPTSQGWEQFF	TGTGCCAGCAGCCCTACTTCTCAGGGCTGGGAGCAGTTCTTC
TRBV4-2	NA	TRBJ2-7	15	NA	CASSQDLRQAYEQYF	TGTGCCAGCAGCCAAGATCTGCGACAGGCCTACGAGCAGTACTTC
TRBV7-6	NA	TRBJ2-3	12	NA	CASSLHADTQYF	TGTGCCAGCAGCCTTCACGCGGATACGCAGTATTTT
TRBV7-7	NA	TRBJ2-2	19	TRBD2	CASSFGASGSWVDTGELFF	TGTGCTAGCAGCTTTGGTGCTAGCGGGAGTTGGGTTGACACCGGGGAGCTGTTTTTT